Listed below are T cell receptor beta chains from one sample, sequenced in a study of cytomegalovirus exposure and HLA in healthy donors. Data came from immunoSEQ multiplex PCR; TCRdb stores just in-frame clones and leaves some out. The sample totals 120,000 to 150,000 clones. Sample: PBMCs. Receptors originate from a woman aged 50 to 60 in good health and CMV-seronegative. The CDR3 runs from the conserved cysteine through the conserved F or W. Each record gives: J gene, CDR3 length, D gene, V gene, CDR3 protein, CDR3 DNA. A D gene is named only where the DNA matches it firmly.

J gene: TRBJ2-5
CDR3 length: 15
D gene: TRBD2
V gene: TRBV5-1
CDR3 protein: CASSGAGGFKETQYF
CDR3 DNA: TGCGCCAGCAGCGGGGCGGGAGGCTTCAAAGAGACCCAGTACTTC

J gene: TRBJ2-6
CDR3 length: 15
D gene: TRBD2
V gene: TRBV30
CDR3 protein: CAWSGGRAGANVLTF
CDR3 DNA: TGTGCCTGGAGTGGAGGGAGGGCTGGGGCCAACGTCCTGACTTTC

J gene: TRBJ1-2
CDR3 length: 15
D gene: NA
V gene: TRBV18
CDR3 protein: CASSTEEVRNRGYTF
CDR3 DNA: TGTGCCAGCTCTACCGAGGAGGTTCGTAACAGAGGCTACACCTTC

J gene: TRBJ1-4
CDR3 length: 10
D gene: NA
V gene: TRBV19
CDR3 protein: CAVGEGKLFF
CDR3 DNA: TGTGCCGTCGGGGAGGGAAAACTGTTTTTT

J gene: TRBJ1-6
CDR3 length: 14
D gene: NA
V gene: TRBV7-6
CDR3 protein: CASSPQGKDSPLHF
CDR3 DNA: TGTGCCAGCAGCCCACAGGGTAAGGATTCACCCCTCCACTTT

J gene: TRBJ1-5
CDR3 length: 18
D gene: TRBD1
V gene: TRBV4-3
CDR3 protein: CASSQPDRVVLRDQPQHF
CDR3 DNA: TGCGCCAGCAGCCAACCAGACAGGGTAGTTCTTAGGGATCAGCCCCAGCATTTT

J gene: TRBJ1-5
CDR3 length: 15
D gene: NA
V gene: TRBV6-5
CDR3 protein: CASSLYPRGEQPQHF
CDR3 DNA: TGTGCCAGCAGTTTATACCCCCGGGGGGAGCAGCCCCAGCATTTT

J gene: TRBJ2-7
CDR3 length: 13
D gene: NA
V gene: TRBV30
CDR3 protein: CAWSSTGLGEQYF
CDR3 DNA: TGTGCCTGGAGTTCCACAGGGTTGGGGGAGCAGTACTTC

J gene: TRBJ2-7
CDR3 length: 14
D gene: NA
V gene: TRBV6-5
CDR3 protein: CASSDPGTDYEQYF
CDR3 DNA: TGTGCCAGCTCCGACCCCGGGACTGACTACGAGCAGTACTTC

J gene: TRBJ1-3
CDR3 length: 12
D gene: NA
V gene: TRBV19
CDR3 protein: CAAAGTGNTIYF
CDR3 DNA: TGTGCCGCCGCCGGGACTGGAAACACCATATATTTT

J gene: TRBJ1-6
CDR3 length: 14
D gene: NA
V gene: TRBV5-4
CDR3 protein: CASSLSDHGGTLHF
CDR3 DNA: TGTGCCAGCAGCTTAAGTGACCACGGCGGCACCCTCCACTTT

J gene: TRBJ1-2
CDR3 length: 15
D gene: NA
V gene: TRBV2
CDR3 protein: CASSEIRGGNYGYTF
CDR3 DNA: TGTGCCAGCAGTGAAATACGAGGCGGGAACTATGGCTACACCTTC

J gene: TRBJ1-3
CDR3 length: 16
D gene: TRBD1
V gene: TRBV11-2
CDR3 protein: CASSFRDRGLGNTIYF
CDR3 DNA: TGTGCCAGCAGCTTCCGGGACAGGGGGCTTGGAAACACCATATATTTT

J gene: TRBJ2-2
CDR3 length: 15
D gene: NA
V gene: TRBV18
CDR3 protein: CASSQGQGNTGELFF
CDR3 DNA: TGTGCCAGCTCCCAAGGGCAGGGCAACACCGGGGAGCTGTTTTTT

J gene: TRBJ1-3
CDR3 length: 15
D gene: TRBD1
V gene: TRBV6-1
CDR3 protein: CASSRDRGTGNTIYF
CDR3 DNA: TGTGCCAGCAGTCGGGACAGGGGTACGGGAAACACCATATATTTT

J gene: TRBJ1-1
CDR3 length: 15
D gene: NA
V gene: TRBV6-5
CDR3 protein: CASSYSEGAGTEAFF
CDR3 DNA: TGTGCCAGCAGTTACTCCGAAGGGGCCGGCACTGAAGCTTTCTTT

J gene: TRBJ2-2
CDR3 length: 13
D gene: NA
V gene: TRBV18
CDR3 protein: CASSQPNTGELFF
CDR3 DNA: TGTGCCAGCTCACAGCCGAACACCGGGGAGCTGTTTTTT

J gene: TRBJ1-1
CDR3 length: 15
D gene: TRBD1
V gene: TRBV4-2
CDR3 protein: CASSQPGTANTEAFF
CDR3 DNA: TGTGCCAGCAGCCAACCCGGGACAGCGAACACTGAAGCTTTCTTT

J gene: TRBJ2-5
CDR3 length: 13
D gene: TRBD2
V gene: TRBV5-1
CDR3 protein: CASRLAGEETQYF
CDR3 DNA: TGCGCCAGCAGACTAGCGGGAGAAGAGACCCAGTACTTC

J gene: TRBJ2-5
CDR3 length: 16
D gene: TRBD2
V gene: TRBV4-1
CDR3 protein: CASSQDGLAEQETQYF
CDR3 DNA: TGCGCCAGCAGCCAGGATGGACTAGCAGAACAAGAGACCCAGTACTTC

J gene: TRBJ1-5
CDR3 length: 14
D gene: NA
V gene: TRBV4-1
CDR3 protein: CASSQEERNQPQHF
CDR3 DNA: TGCGCCAGCAGCCAAGAAGAGAGAAATCAGCCCCAGCATTTT

J gene: TRBJ1-6
CDR3 length: 15
D gene: NA
V gene: TRBV9
CDR3 protein: CASSASGVPDSPLHF
CDR3 DNA: TGTGCCAGCAGCGCATCAGGGGTTCCTGATTCACCCCTCCACTTT

J gene: TRBJ2-1
CDR3 length: 16
D gene: NA
V gene: TRBV7-9
CDR3 protein: CASSKWTTSSYNEQFF
CDR3 DNA: TGTGCCAGCAGCAAGTGGACTACTAGCTCCTACAATGAGCAGTTCTTC

J gene: TRBJ2-7
CDR3 length: 15
D gene: NA
V gene: TRBV5-1
CDR3 protein: CASSLEGKARHEQYF
CDR3 DNA: TGCGCCAGCAGCTTGGAAGGAAAAGCGCGCCACGAGCAGTACTTC

J gene: TRBJ1-2
CDR3 length: 15
D gene: TRBD1
V gene: TRBV19
CDR3 protein: CASSLGTGLDRGYTF
CDR3 DNA: TGTGCCAGTAGTCTGGGGACAGGGCTTGATCGAGGCTACACCTTC

J gene: TRBJ2-2
CDR3 length: 16
D gene: TRBD2
V gene: TRBV6-5
CDR3 protein: CASSLLAGVPTGELFF
CDR3 DNA: TGTGCCAGCAGTTTGCTAGCGGGAGTTCCCACCGGGGAGCTGTTTTTT

J gene: TRBJ1-2
CDR3 length: 13
D gene: NA
V gene: TRBV2
CDR3 protein: CASGGTGGYGYTF
CDR3 DNA: TGTGCCAGCGGGGGGACTGGCGGCTATGGCTACACCTTC

J gene: TRBJ2-7
CDR3 length: 15
D gene: TRBD1
V gene: TRBV13
CDR3 protein: CASSSDRTISYEQYF
CDR3 DNA: TGTGCCAGCAGCTCGGACAGGACAATCTCCTACGAGCAGTACTTC

J gene: TRBJ2-3
CDR3 length: 14
D gene: NA
V gene: TRBV2
CDR3 protein: CASSRGQGIDTQYF
CDR3 DNA: TGTGCCAGCAGTAGAGGCCAGGGTATAGATACGCAGTATTTT

J gene: TRBJ2-1
CDR3 length: 12
D gene: TRBD1
V gene: TRBV30
CDR3 protein: CAWRGTGGYEFF
CDR3 DNA: TGTGCCTGGAGAGGGACAGGGGGCTATGAGTTCTTC

J gene: TRBJ2-2
CDR3 length: 18
D gene: NA
V gene: TRBV5-1
CDR3 protein: CASSLESAGAANTGELFF
CDR3 DNA: TGCGCCAGCAGCTTGGAGTCTGCTGGGGCGGCGAACACCGGGGAGCTGTTTTTT

J gene: TRBJ1-3
CDR3 length: 15
D gene: TRBD1
V gene: TRBV30
CDR3 protein: CAWSVQGTGGNTIYF
CDR3 DNA: TGTGCCTGGAGTGTACAAGGGACAGGGGGAAACACCATATATTTT

J gene: TRBJ2-1
CDR3 length: 15
D gene: TRBD2
V gene: TRBV11-2
CDR3 protein: CASSFQRGTYNEQFF
CDR3 DNA: TGTGCCAGCAGCTTCCAGCGGGGGACATACAATGAGCAGTTCTTC

J gene: TRBJ2-7
CDR3 length: 14
D gene: TRBD2
V gene: TRBV27
CDR3 protein: CASSLGLAVYEQYF
CDR3 DNA: TGTGCCAGCAGTTTAGGGCTAGCGGTCTACGAGCAGTACTTC

J gene: TRBJ2-7
CDR3 length: 15
D gene: TRBD2
V gene: TRBV7-2
CDR3 protein: CASSLSGLEFYEQYF
CDR3 DNA: TGTGCCAGCAGCTTATCGGGACTAGAGTTTTACGAGCAGTACTTC

J gene: TRBJ2-7
CDR3 length: 15
D gene: NA
V gene: TRBV19
CDR3 protein: CASSIRTNPSYEQYF
CDR3 DNA: TGTGCCAGTAGTATACGGACAAACCCCTCCTACGAGCAGTACTTC

J gene: TRBJ1-4
CDR3 length: 15
D gene: TRBD1
V gene: TRBV7-8
CDR3 protein: CASSIGTGSYEKLFF
CDR3 DNA: TGTGCCAGCAGCATAGGGACAGGCTCCTATGAAAAACTGTTTTTT

J gene: TRBJ1-5
CDR3 length: 15
D gene: NA
V gene: TRBV7-8
CDR3 protein: CASSPDFSSNQPQHF
CDR3 DNA: TGTGCCAGCAGCCCGGACTTCTCTAGCAATCAGCCCCAGCATTTT

J gene: TRBJ2-7
CDR3 length: 15
D gene: TRBD1
V gene: TRBV9
CDR3 protein: CASSSPDRGRYEQYF
CDR3 DNA: TGTGCCAGCAGCAGCCCGGACAGGGGGCGTTACGAGCAGTACTTC

J gene: TRBJ2-2
CDR3 length: 16
D gene: TRBD2
V gene: TRBV9
CDR3 protein: CASSVTLAGPPGELFF
CDR3 DNA: TGTGCCAGCAGCGTAACACTAGCGGGGCCGCCCGGGGAGCTGTTTTTT

J gene: TRBJ1-1
CDR3 length: 18
D gene: NA
V gene: TRBV5-6
CDR3 protein: CASSFPQGQGKLNTEAFF
CDR3 DNA: TGTGCCAGCAGCTTTCCCCAGGGGCAGGGGAAGTTGAACACTGAAGCTTTCTTT

J gene: TRBJ2-1
CDR3 length: 15
D gene: TRBD2
V gene: TRBV2
CDR3 protein: CASTSLAGSYNEQFF
CDR3 DNA: TGTGCCAGCACCTCCTTAGCGGGCTCCTACAATGAGCAGTTCTTC

J gene: TRBJ2-5
CDR3 length: 13
D gene: NA
V gene: TRBV4-2
CDR3 protein: CASSQDNQETQYF
CDR3 DNA: TGTGCCAGCAGCCAAGATAACCAAGAGACCCAGTACTTC

J gene: TRBJ2-3
CDR3 length: 15
D gene: NA
V gene: TRBV30
CDR3 protein: CAWSAPTSLSNTQYF
CDR3 DNA: TGTGCCTGGAGTGCACCAACTAGTTTATCAAATACGCAGTATTTT

J gene: TRBJ1-2
CDR3 length: 14
D gene: TRBD1
V gene: TRBV6-5
CDR3 protein: CASSATGVRGGYTF
CDR3 DNA: TGTGCCAGCAGCGCGACAGGGGTTAGAGGTGGCTACACCTTC

J gene: TRBJ1-2
CDR3 length: 14
D gene: NA
V gene: TRBV7-2
CDR3 protein: CASSLVSGDYGYTF
CDR3 DNA: TGTGCCAGCAGCTTAGTGTCCGGGGACTATGGCTACACCTTC

J gene: TRBJ2-7
CDR3 length: 14
D gene: NA
V gene: TRBV27
CDR3 protein: CASSFGTAVYEQYF
CDR3 DNA: TGTGCCAGCAGTTTCGGGACTGCAGTCTACGAGCAGTACTTC

J gene: TRBJ1-5
CDR3 length: 14
D gene: TRBD1
V gene: TRBV28
CDR3 protein: CASSPGQGHQPQHF
CDR3 DNA: TGTGCCAGCAGCCCTGGACAGGGGCATCAGCCCCAGCATTTT

J gene: TRBJ1-5
CDR3 length: 16
D gene: TRBD1
V gene: TRBV7-8
CDR3 protein: CASSPRRDSKNQPQHF
CDR3 DNA: TGTGCCAGCAGCCCCCGGAGGGACAGCAAGAATCAGCCCCAGCATTTT

J gene: TRBJ2-7
CDR3 length: 15
D gene: NA
V gene: TRBV27
CDR3 protein: CASSLSVGRAYEQYF
CDR3 DNA: TGTGCCAGCAGTTTATCGGTAGGGCGGGCGTACGAGCAGTACTTC

J gene: TRBJ2-7
CDR3 length: 14
D gene: TRBD2
V gene: TRBV4-1
CDR3 protein: CASSQGRGGGEQYF
CDR3 DNA: TGCGCCAGCAGCCAAGGTCGGGGGGGAGGCGAGCAGTACTTC

J gene: TRBJ1-3
CDR3 length: 14
D gene: NA
V gene: TRBV6-5
CDR3 protein: CASSLGQPGNTIYF
CDR3 DNA: TGTGCCAGCAGTTTGGGACAACCTGGAAACACCATATATTTT

J gene: TRBJ1-1
CDR3 length: 15
D gene: NA
V gene: TRBV28
CDR3 protein: CASSFYRVRSTEAFF
CDR3 DNA: TGTGCCAGCAGTTTCTACAGGGTGAGGAGCACTGAAGCTTTCTTT

J gene: TRBJ1-2
CDR3 length: 13
D gene: TRBD1
V gene: TRBV4-1
CDR3 protein: CASSQDREGGYTF
CDR3 DNA: TGCGCCAGCAGCCAGGACAGGGAAGGTGGCTACACCTTC

J gene: TRBJ1-3
CDR3 length: 14
D gene: NA
V gene: TRBV5-4
CDR3 protein: CASSLASGGNTIYF
CDR3 DNA: TGTGCCAGCAGCTTGGCCTCGGGAGGAAACACCATATATTTT

J gene: TRBJ2-7
CDR3 length: 15
D gene: NA
V gene: TRBV5-3
CDR3 protein: CARSLGGLDFYEQYF
CDR3 DNA: TGTGCCAGAAGCCTTGGGGGACTGGATTTCTACGAGCAGTACTTC

J gene: TRBJ1-1
CDR3 length: 17
D gene: TRBD1
V gene: TRBV9
CDR3 protein: CASSETGGGYGNTEAFF
CDR3 DNA: TGTGCCAGCAGCGAAACAGGGGGCGGGTATGGGAACACTGAAGCTTTCTTT

J gene: TRBJ1-2
CDR3 length: 16
D gene: NA
V gene: TRBV5-1
CDR3 protein: CASRLAGFDINYGYTF
CDR3 DNA: TGCGCCAGCAGGCTAGCGGGGTTTGACATTAACTATGGCTACACCTTC

J gene: TRBJ1-6
CDR3 length: 13
D gene: NA
V gene: TRBV9
CDR3 protein: CASSLRQETPLHF
CDR3 DNA: TGTGCCAGCAGCTTGAGACAGGAGACACCCCTCCACTTT

J gene: TRBJ2-1
CDR3 length: 11
D gene: NA
V gene: TRBV20-1
CDR3 protein: CSAAIVDEQFF
CDR3 DNA: TGCAGTGCCGCCATAGTGGATGAGCAGTTCTTC